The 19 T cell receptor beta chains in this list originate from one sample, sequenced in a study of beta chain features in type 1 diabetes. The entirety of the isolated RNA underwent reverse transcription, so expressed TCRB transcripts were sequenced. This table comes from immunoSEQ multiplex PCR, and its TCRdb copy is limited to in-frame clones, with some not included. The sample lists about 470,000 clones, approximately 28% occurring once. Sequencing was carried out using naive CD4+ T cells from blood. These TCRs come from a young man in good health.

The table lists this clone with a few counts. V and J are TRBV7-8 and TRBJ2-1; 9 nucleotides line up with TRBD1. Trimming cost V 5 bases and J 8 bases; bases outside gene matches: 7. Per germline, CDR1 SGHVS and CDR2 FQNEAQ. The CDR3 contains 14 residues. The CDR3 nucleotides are TGTGCCAGCAGCCAAAAGGGACAGGGAGATGAGCAGTTCTTC. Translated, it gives CASSQKGQGDEQFF.

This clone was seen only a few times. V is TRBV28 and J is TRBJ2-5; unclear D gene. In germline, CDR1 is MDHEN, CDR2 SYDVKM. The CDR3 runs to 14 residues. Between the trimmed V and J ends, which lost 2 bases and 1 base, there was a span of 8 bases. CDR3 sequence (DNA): TGTGCCAGCAGTTTAGGGCACAGCCAAGAGACCCAGTACTTC. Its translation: CASSLGHSQETQYF. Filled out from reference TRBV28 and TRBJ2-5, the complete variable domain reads DVKVTQSSRYLVKRTGEKVFLECVQDMDHENMFWYRQDPGLGLRLIYFSYDVKMKEKGDIPEGYSVSREKKERFSLILESASTNQTSMYLCASSLGHSQETQYFGPGTRLLVL.

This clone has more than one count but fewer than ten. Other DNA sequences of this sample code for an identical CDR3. The CDR3 coding sequence is TGCAGCGTTGTGTGGGGTTCCTACGAGCAGTACTTC. Protein product: CSVVWGSYEQYF. V gene TRBV29-1 combines with J gene TRBJ2-7; no reliable D call. CDR1 and CDR2 from the germline V gene are SQVTM and ANQGSEA. This CDR3 is 12 amino acids long. The V and J ends lost 4 bases and 1 base respectively, with 8 bases between them.

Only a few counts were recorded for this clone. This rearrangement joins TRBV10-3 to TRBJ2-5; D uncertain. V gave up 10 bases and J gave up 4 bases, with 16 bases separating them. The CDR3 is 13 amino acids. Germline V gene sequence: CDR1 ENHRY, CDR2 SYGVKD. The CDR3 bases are TGTGCCACACAGAATGGTTTCGGAGAGACCCAGTACTTC. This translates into CATQNGFGETQYF.

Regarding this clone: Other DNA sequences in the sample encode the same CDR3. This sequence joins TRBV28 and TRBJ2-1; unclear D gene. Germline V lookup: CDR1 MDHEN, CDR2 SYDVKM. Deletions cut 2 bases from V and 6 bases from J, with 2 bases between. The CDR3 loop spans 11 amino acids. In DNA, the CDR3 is TGTGCCAGCAGTTTAGGCAATGAGCAGTTCTTC. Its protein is CASSLGNEQFF.

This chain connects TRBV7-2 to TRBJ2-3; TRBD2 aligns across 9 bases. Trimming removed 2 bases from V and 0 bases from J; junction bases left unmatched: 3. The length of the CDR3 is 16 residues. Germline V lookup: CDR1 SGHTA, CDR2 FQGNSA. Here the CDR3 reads CASSLTTSGSTDTQYF. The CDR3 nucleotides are TGTGCCAGCAGCTTAACCACTAGCGGGAGCACAGATACGCAGTATTTT.

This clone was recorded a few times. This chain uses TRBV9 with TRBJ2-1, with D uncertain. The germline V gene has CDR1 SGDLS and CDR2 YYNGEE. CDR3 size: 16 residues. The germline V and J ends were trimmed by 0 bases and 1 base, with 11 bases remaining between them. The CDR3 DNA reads TGTGCCAGCAGCGTAGCTTACGGGCCGTCCTACAATGAGCAGTTCTTC. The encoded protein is CASSVAYGPSYNEQFF.

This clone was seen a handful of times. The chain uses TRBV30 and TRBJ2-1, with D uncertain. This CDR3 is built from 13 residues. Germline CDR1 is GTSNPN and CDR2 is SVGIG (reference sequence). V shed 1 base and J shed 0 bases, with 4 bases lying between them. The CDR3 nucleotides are TGTGCCTGGAGTGACAGCTCCTACAATGAGCAGTTCTTC. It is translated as CAWSDSSYNEQFF.

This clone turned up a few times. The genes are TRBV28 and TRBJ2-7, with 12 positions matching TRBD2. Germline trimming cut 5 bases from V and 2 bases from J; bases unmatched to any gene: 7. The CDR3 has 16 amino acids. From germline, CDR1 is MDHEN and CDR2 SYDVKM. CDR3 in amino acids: CASSPWTSGMPYEQYF. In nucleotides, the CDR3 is TGTGCCAGCAGTCCGTGGACTAGCGGGATGCCCTACGAGCAGTACTTC.

This chain's CDR3 is CASNRGTTAKNIQYF. The CDR3 DNA sequence: TGTGCCAGCAACCGGGGGACAACAGCCAAAAACATTCAGTACTTC. V is TRBV6-5 and J is TRBJ2-4; D may correspond to TRBD1 or TRBD2 (6 bases each). The V gene lost 7 bases and the J gene lost 0 bases, with 13 bases spanning the gap. The CDR3 has 15 amino acids. The germline gives CDR1 MNHEY, CDR2 SVGAGI.

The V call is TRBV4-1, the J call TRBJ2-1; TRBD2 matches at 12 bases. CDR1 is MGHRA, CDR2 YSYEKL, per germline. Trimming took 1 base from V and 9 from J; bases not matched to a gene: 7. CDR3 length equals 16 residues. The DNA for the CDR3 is TGCGCCAGCAGCCAAGTTGGACTAGCGGGAACGACTGAGCAGTTCTTC. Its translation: CASSQVGLAGTTEQFF.

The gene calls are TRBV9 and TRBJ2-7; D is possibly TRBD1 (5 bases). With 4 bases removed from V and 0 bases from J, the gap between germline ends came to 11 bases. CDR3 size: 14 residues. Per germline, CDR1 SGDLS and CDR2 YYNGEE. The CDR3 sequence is CASSPQGFSYEQYF. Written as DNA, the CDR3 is TGTGCCAGCAGCCCCCAGGGTTTCTCCTACGAGCAGTACTTC.

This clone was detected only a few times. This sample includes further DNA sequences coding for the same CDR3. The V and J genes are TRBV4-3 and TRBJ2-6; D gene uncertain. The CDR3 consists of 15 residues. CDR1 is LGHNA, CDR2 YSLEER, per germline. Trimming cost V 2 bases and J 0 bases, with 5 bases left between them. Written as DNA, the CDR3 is TGCGCCAGCAGCCAAACAGTCTCTGGGGCCAACGTCCTGACTTTC. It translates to CASSQTVSGANVLTF.

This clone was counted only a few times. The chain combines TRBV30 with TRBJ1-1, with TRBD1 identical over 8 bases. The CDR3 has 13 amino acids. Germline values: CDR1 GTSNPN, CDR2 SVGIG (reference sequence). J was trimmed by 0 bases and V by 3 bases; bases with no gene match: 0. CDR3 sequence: CAWRTGVNTEAFF. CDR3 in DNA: TGTGCCTGGAGGACAGGGGTGAACACTGAAGCTTTCTTT.

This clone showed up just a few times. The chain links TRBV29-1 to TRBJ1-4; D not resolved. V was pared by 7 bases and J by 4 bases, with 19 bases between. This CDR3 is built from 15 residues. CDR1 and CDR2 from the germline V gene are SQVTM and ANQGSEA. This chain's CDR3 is CSAITTTAFNEKLFF. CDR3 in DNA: TGCAGCGCCATTACCACGACCGCTTTTAATGAAAAACTGTTTTTT.

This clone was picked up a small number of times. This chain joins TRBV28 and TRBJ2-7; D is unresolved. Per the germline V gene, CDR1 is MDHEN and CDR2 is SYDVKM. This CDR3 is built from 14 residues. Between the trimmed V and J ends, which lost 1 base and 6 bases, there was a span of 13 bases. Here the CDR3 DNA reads TGTGCCAGCAGTTTATCCCCGGCCTTGGGCGAGCAGTACTTC. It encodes CASSLSPALGEQYF.

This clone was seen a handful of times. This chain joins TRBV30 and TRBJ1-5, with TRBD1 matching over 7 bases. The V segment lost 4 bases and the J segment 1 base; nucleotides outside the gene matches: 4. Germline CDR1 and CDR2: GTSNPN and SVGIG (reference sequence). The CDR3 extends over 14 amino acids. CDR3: CAWTVQGSNQPQHF. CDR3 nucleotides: TGTGCCTGGACCGTACAGGGGAGCAATCAGCCCCAGCATTTT. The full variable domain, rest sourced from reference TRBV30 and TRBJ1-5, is SQTIHQWPATLVQPVGSPLSLECTVEGTSNPNLYWYRQAAGRGLQLLFYSVGIGQISSEVPQNLSASRPQDRQFILSSKKLLLSDSGFYLCAWTVQGSNQPQHFGDGTRLSIL.

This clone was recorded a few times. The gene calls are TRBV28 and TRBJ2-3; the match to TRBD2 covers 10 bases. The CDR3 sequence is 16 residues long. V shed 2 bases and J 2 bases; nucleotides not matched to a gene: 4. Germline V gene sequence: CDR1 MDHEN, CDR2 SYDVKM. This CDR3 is CASSLRLAGDTDTQYF. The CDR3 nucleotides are TGTGCCAGCAGTTTAAGGCTAGCGGGAGACACAGATACGCAGTATTTT.

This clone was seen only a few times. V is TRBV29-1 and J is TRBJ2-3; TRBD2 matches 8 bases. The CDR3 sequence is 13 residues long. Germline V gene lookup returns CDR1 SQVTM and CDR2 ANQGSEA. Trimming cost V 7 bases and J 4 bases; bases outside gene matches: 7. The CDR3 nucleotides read TGCAGCGCTGGGACTAGACTCTCAGATACGCAGTATTTT. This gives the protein CSAGTRLSDTQYF.